This TCR beta chain is drawn from a study of blood T cell repertoires in COVID-19. On the study more broadly: Specimens from acute and convalescent COVID-19 originated in the United States, Italy and Spain. The cDNA or gDNA used as material had been derived from T cells, B-cell-depleted T cells, or PBMCs.

V gave up 0 bases and J gave up 2 bases, with 11 bases separating them. CDR1 KGHSH and CDR2 LQKENI come from the germline V gene. This CDR3 region has 16 residues. Original handling: Reference gene primer amplification gave estimated nucleated cell counts. Measured with immunoSEQ multiplex PCR; TCRdb has only the in-frame clones, and not every one. V, J and clone size were drawn from that table, and D and trimming were deduced from the DNA. The sample holds over 400,000 clones, 80% to 90% seen once. The receptor was derived from a human donor in a cohort sampled during active COVID-19. The chain uses TRBV18 and TRBJ2-1; D might be TRBD2 (6 bases). Source material: peripheral blood. The DNA for the CDR3 is TGTGCCAGCTCACCACCGGAGGGAGTCCCCTACAATGAGCAGTTCTTC. Its protein product is CASSPPEGVPYNEQFF.